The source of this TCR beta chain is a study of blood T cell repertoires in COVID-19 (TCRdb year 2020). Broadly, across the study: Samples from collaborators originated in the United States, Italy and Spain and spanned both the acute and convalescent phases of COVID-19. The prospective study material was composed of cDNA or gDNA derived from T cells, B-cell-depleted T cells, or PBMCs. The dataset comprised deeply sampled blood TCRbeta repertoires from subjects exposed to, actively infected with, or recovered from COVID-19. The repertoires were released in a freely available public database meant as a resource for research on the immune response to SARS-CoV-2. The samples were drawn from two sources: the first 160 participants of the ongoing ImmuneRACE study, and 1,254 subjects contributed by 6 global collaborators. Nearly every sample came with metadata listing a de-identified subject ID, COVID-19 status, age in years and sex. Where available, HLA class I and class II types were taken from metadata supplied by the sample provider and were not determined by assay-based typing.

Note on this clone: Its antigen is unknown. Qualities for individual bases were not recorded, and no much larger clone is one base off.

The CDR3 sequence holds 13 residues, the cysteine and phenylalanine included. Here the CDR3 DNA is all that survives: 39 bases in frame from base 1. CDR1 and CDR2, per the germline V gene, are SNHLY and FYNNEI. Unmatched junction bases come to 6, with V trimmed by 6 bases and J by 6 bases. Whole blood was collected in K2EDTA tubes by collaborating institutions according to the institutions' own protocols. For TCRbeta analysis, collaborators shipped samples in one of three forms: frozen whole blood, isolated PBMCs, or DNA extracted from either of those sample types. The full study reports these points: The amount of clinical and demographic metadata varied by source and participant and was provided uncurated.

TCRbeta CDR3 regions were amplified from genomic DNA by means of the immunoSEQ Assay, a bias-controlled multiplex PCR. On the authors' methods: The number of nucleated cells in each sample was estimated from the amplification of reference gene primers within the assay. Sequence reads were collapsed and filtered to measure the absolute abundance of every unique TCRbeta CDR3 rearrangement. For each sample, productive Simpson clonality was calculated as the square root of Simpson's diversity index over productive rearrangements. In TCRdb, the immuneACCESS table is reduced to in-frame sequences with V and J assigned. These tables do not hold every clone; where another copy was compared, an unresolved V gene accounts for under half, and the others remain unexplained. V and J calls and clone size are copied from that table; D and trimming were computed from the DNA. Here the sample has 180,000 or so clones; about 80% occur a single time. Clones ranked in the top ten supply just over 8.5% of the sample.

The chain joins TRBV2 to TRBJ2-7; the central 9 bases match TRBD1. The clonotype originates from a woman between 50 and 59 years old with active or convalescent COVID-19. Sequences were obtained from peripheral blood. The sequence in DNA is TGTGCCAGCAGACCCGGGACAGGGCCCGAGCAGTACTTC. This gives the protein CASRPGTGPEQYF.